The 23 T cell receptor beta chains below come from one sample, sequenced in a study of blood T cell repertoires in COVID-19 (dated by TCRdb to the early 2020s). To prepare the library, the immunoSEQ multiplex PCR assay was applied. Drawn from immuneACCESS, this table holds only the in-frame rearrangements with V and J called that TCRdb kept. Clones are partly lost; checked studies trace under half to an unresolved V gene and leave the rest unexplained. Across this sample there are around 140,000 clones, with 65% to 80% seen only once. 1.9% of the sample is taken by the ten largest. Sequencing was done on a sample of peripheral blood. Every receptor here comes from a woman aged 60-75 years with acute or convalescent COVID-19.

This chain links TRBV10-2 with TRBJ1-5, with TRBD1 identical over 8 bases. The CDR3 contains 15 residues. The germline V gene has CDR1 WSHSY and CDR2 SAAADI. With 2 bases clipped from V and 4 bases from J, the junction kept 4 bases outside the gene matches. CDR3 sequence: CASSEGQGRNQPQHF. The DNA of the CDR3 is TGCGCCAGCAGTGAGGGACAGGGTCGGAATCAGCCCCAGCATTTT.

CDR3: CASSMTGVGRDYEQYF. The CDR3 DNA follows: TGTGCCAGCAGTATGACAGGGGTAGGGAGGGATTACGAGCAGTACTTC. The chain is built from TRBV28 and TRBJ2-7, with TRBD1 as a possible D gene (8 bases). V was pared by 5 bases and J by 4 bases, with 21 bases between. Germline loops: CDR1 MDHEN, CDR2 SYDVKM. The CDR3 loop spans 16 amino acids. Drawing the rest from reference TRBV28 and TRBJ2-7, the complete variable domain is DVKVTQSSRYLVKRTGEKVFLECVQDMDHENMFWYRQDPGLGLRLIYFSYDVKMKEKGDIPEGYSVSREKKERFSLILESASTNQTSMYLCASSMTGVGRDYEQYFGPGTRLTVT.

Only one count was recorded for this clone. The rearrangement links TRBV20-1 to TRBJ2-7; tentatively, D is TRBD1 (6 bases). This CDR3 contains 13 residues. With 3 bases removed from V and 0 bases from J, the gap between germline ends came to 9 bases. CDR1 and CDR2 (germline): DFQATT, SNEGSKA (reference sequence). The CDR3, as DNA: TGCAGTGCTAGTGTAGGGGGCTCCTACGAGCAGTACTTC. It yields the protein CSASVGGSYEQYF.

This chain uses TRBV7-9 with TRBJ2-7, with a tentative D call TRBD2 (6 bases). Per germline, CDR1 SEHNR and CDR2 FQNEAQ (reference sequence). V lost 10 bases, J lost 6 bases, and 19 bases lay in between. The CDR3 covers 13 residues. CDR3 bases: TGTGCCACCTCAACTAGTGGGACTGGCGAGCAGTACTTC. It is translated as CATSTSGTGEQYF.

This chain connects TRBV27 to TRBJ1-1, with D maybe TRBD1 (6 bases). The CDR3 runs 14 residues. The V gene lost 6 bases and the J gene lost 4 bases, with 15 bases spanning the gap. The germline CDR1 and CDR2 sequences are MNHEY and SMNVEV (reference sequence). Written as DNA, the CDR3 is TGTGCCAGCAGCCGGGCGGGGGCAGGCACTGAAGCTTTCTTT. Its translation is CASSRAGAGTEAFF.

The chain combines TRBV6-5 with TRBJ2-3; 7 bases map to TRBD2. V shed 6 bases and J 0 bases; nucleotides not matched to a gene: 3. Germline CDR1 reads MNHEY; CDR2 reads SVGAGI. This CDR3 has 14 residues. CDR3 protein: CASSRAGSTDTQYF. The CDR3 nucleotides read TGTGCCAGCAGCCGAGCGGGGAGCACAGATACGCAGTATTTT.

J is TRBJ2-7 and V is TRBV11-2; maybe TRBD1 (6 bases). This CDR3 has 13 residues. V lost 4 bases to trimming and J lost 4 bases, with 11 bases between them. Looked up from germline, CDR1 is SGHAT and CDR2 is FQNNGV. In nucleotides, the CDR3 is TGTGCCAGCAGCTGGGGACAAAAATACGAGCAGTACTTC. Translating gives CASSWGQKYEQYF.

The gene calls are TRBV5-4 and TRBJ2-1; D possibly corresponds to TRBD2 (5 bases). Trimming pared 0 bases from V and 5 bases from J, leaving 12 bases between. Germline CDR1 reads SGHNT; CDR2 reads YYREEE (reference sequence). CDR3 length: 15 residues. In DNA, the CDR3 is TGTGCCAGCAGCTTGGCGGTAGCGTCTGACAATGAGCAGTTCTTC. As protein: CASSLAVASDNEQFF.

The chain's CDR3 is CASSDLAGDLYNEQFF. CDR3 in DNA: TGTGCCAGCAGTGACTTAGCGGGGGACTTATACAATGAGCAGTTCTTC. The gene calls are TRBV6-1 and TRBJ2-1, with 9 bases that match TRBD2. V was clipped by 3 bases and J by 4 bases; unmatched bases: 7. Germline values: CDR1 MNHNS, CDR2 SASEGT. The CDR3 consists of 16 residues.

The V gene is TRBV7-8, the J gene TRBJ1-5; D unresolved. Trimming left V 2 bases short and J 2 bases short, with 10 bases between. The CDR3 consists of 15 residues. The germline gives CDR1 SGHVS, CDR2 FQNEAQ. CDR3: CASSLNGLGNQPQHF. CDR3 DNA sequence: TGTGCCAGCAGCTTAAACGGACTGGGCAATCAGCCCCAGCATTTT.

The rearrangement links TRBV7-9 to TRBJ2-7, with D tentatively TRBD2 (6 bases). Trimming removed 4 bases at V and 0 bases at J, with 19 bases between. The CDR3 spans 17 residues. Per the germline V gene, CDR1 is SEHNR and CDR2 is FQNEAQ (reference sequence). CDR3 bases: TGTGCCAGCAGCTCCCTCCTTGGAGGGTCAAGCTCCTACGAGCAGTACTTC. Translation: CASSSLLGGSSSYEQYF.

This chain joins TRBV5-6 and TRBJ2-1; 7 bases match TRBD1. Germline trimming cut 2 bases from V and 3 bases from J; bases unmatched to any gene: 8. CDR1 is SGHDT, CDR2 YYEEEE, per germline. This CDR3 region has 16 residues. The CDR3 reads CASSFLTGQNYNEQFF. The CDR3 nucleotides are TGTGCCAGCAGCTTTTTAACGGGACAGAACTACAATGAGCAGTTCTTC.

The chain has TRBV10-3 and TRBJ1-2, with TRBD1 as a possible D gene (6 bases). Trimming stripped 7 bases from V and 6 bases from J, with 15 bases between. This CDR3 comprises 13 residues. Germline CDR1 ENHRY, CDR2 SYGVKD. Here the CDR3 reads CAITYRAGDGYTF. CDR3 in DNA: TGTGCCATCACCTACAGGGCAGGGGATGGCTACACCTTC.

This chain uses TRBV30 with TRBJ1-1, with D hard to call. Germline lookup yields CDR1 GTSNPN and CDR2 SVGIG (reference sequence). This CDR3 contains 12 residues. V was pared by 0 bases and J by 10 bases, with 12 bases between. DNA of the CDR3: TGTGCCTGGAGTGTCGGGAAAACCTCAGCTTTCTTT. As protein: CAWSVGKTSAFF.

This chain links TRBV2 with TRBJ1-5; TRBD1 aligns across 9 bases. The CDR3 spans 15 residues. The V segment lost 8 bases and the J segment 3 bases; nucleotides outside the gene matches: 8. Germline values: CDR1 SNHLY, CDR2 FYNNEI. The DNA of the CDR3 is TGTGCCAGCGCTAGACAGGGGGTCTTCAATCAGCCCCAGCATTTT. Translation gives CASARQGVFNQPQHF.

V usage is TRBV5-1 and J usage is TRBJ2-2; 10 positions agree with TRBD2. CDR1 is SGHRS, CDR2 YFSETQ, per germline. The CDR3 spans 17 residues. V gave up 0 bases and J gave up 6 bases; unmatched junction bases: 8. CDR3 sequence: CASSLASGRAGAGELFF. The CDR3, as DNA: TGCGCCAGCAGCTTGGCCAGCGGGAGGGCCGGGGCCGGGGAGCTGTTTTTT.

Only a few counts were recorded for this clone. This chain links TRBV2 with TRBJ1-3, with no clear D. CDR1 and CDR2 from the germline V gene are SNHLY and FYNNEI. V lost 6 bases, J lost 3 bases, and 9 bases lay in between. The CDR3 extends over 13 amino acids. The CDR3 nucleotides read TGTGCCAGCAGGTCTGGGAGTGGAAACACCATATATTTT. This gives the protein CASRSGSGNTIYF. Full variable domain (missing parts from reference TRBV2 and TRBJ1-3): EPEVTQTPSHQVTQMGQEVILRCVPISNHLYFYWYRQILGQKVEFLVSFYNNEISEKSEIFDDQFSVERPDGSNFTLKIRSTKLEDSAMYFCASRSGSGNTIYFGEGSWLTVV.

The J gene is TRBJ2-4, the V gene TRBV6-5; a weak D match, TRBD1 (7 bases). Between the trimmed V and J ends, which lost 8 bases and 3 bases, there was a span of 14 bases. Germline CDR1 is MNHEY and CDR2 is SVGAGI. The CDR3 spans 14 residues. Here the CDR3 DNA reads TGTGCCAGCGCGGAGGGGGCCGGCAAAAACATTCAGTACTTC. Translating it yields CASAEGAGKNIQYF.

V and J are TRBV7-9 and TRBJ1-2; TRBD1 agrees at 7 bases. CDR3 length: 13 amino acids. Germline V gene lookup returns CDR1 SEHNR and CDR2 FQNEAQ (reference sequence). The J segment lost 13 bases and the V segment lost 3 bases, leaving 11 bases of the junction unmatched. CDR3 nucleotides: TGTGCCAGCAGCTTCGGGACAGATCGGGGGACCACCTTC. Its translation is CASSFGTDRGTTF.

This clone was picked up a small number of times. The chain recombines TRBV29-1 with TRBJ2-1; 8 bases are shared with TRBD2. CDR1 is SQVTM and CDR2 is ANQGSEA in the germline V gene. V was clipped by 5 bases and J by 8 bases; unmatched bases: 11. CDR3 length equals 14 residues. CDR3 residues: CSVLKAGESHEQFF. DNA of the CDR3: TGCAGCGTTCTGAAAGCGGGAGAGAGTCATGAGCAGTTCTTC.

The rearrangement links TRBV2 to TRBJ2-2; possible D gene TRBD2, 5 bases. Trimming pared 7 bases from V and 4 bases from J, leaving 10 bases between. The CDR3 runs to 13 residues. The V gene's germline CDR1 is SNHLY and CDR2 FYNNEI. Here the CDR3 reads CASKLGATGELFF. CDR3 nucleotides: TGTGCCAGCAAGCTGGGAGCCACCGGGGAGCTGTTTTTT.

The chain uses TRBV15 and TRBJ2-1, with D maybe TRBD2 (5 bases). V lost 0 bases and J 4 bases, leaving 13 bases between the germline ends. CDR1 LNHNV and CDR2 YYDKDF come from the germline V gene (reference sequence). This CDR3 region has 16 residues. The CDR3 DNA follows: TGTGCCACCAGCAGAGATCCTAGCCAGAAATACAATGAGCAGTTCTTC. Amino acid sequence: CATSRDPSQKYNEQFF.

V usage is TRBV5-6 and J usage is TRBJ2-7; 8 nucleotides match TRBD1. V trimming: 4 bases; J trimming: 2 bases; junction bases outside the gene matches: 8. The CDR3 sequence is 15 residues long. The V gene's germline CDR1 is SGHDT and CDR2 YYEEEE. CDR3 protein: CASSPQGATTYEQYF. In DNA form, the CDR3 reads TGTGCCAGCAGCCCCCAGGGGGCTACTACCTACGAGCAGTACTTC.